The source of this T cell receptor (beta chain) is a study of blood T cell repertoires in COVID-19. This CDR3 comprises 13 residues. In germline, CDR1 is ENHRY, CDR2 SYGVKD. V gave up 8 bases and J gave up 1 base; unmatched junction bases: 3. Original data processing: Reference gene primer amplification yielded estimated nucleated cell counts. The assay was immunoSEQ multiplex PCR, and TCRdb's table has in-frame clones only and misses some. That table supplies the V and J calls and clone size; D and trimming were determined from the DNA. The repertoire has about 300,000 clones, approximately 86% of them found once; the top ten carry approximately 2.5%. Clinical history reported by participants formed the basis on which cohorts were assigned. Among Cohort 3 donors, those recovered had two negative PCRs, clearance, or symptom resolution.

V gene TRBV10-3 combines with J gene TRBJ2-7, with 9 bases fitting TRBD1. This sequence was found in a woman aged 18-29 years who had recovered from COVID-19. Sequenced sample: PBMCs or T cells enriched from blood (not recorded which). The CDR3 nucleotides are TGTGCCATCGGGACAGGGTCGTCCTACGAGCAGTACTTC. Its translation is CAIGTGSSYEQYF.